A selection of T cell receptor beta chains follows, all from one sample in a study of CD8 T cells in ankylosing spondylitis. A single record per CDR3 protein comes from TCRdb applying MiXCR to the 5' RACE reads. Among about 42,000 distinct CDR3 sequences, about 4.2% were seen once, and the ten largest hold 4% to 4.5%. Sequenced material: blood, either unsorted or a sorted T cell fraction (not recorded which). The receptors stem from a female donor with ankylosing spondylitis or in good health (not recorded which). The conserved cysteine and the conserved F or W are not part of the CDR3 here. D genes are given only for firm matches.

TRBV9	.	TRBJ1-3	ASSVARQGNTNTIY
TRBV9	.	TRBJ1-2	ASSVGIGGYT
TRBV9	.	TRBJ1-1	ASSEIDKNTEAF
TRBV9	.	TRBJ2-1	ASSAASSGGIDNEQF
TRBV9	.	TRBJ1-2	ASSVGAGDYYGYT
TRBV9	.	TRBJ1-1	ASSVAGGAGNTEAF
TRBV11-2	.	TRBJ1-5	ASSLQNQPQH
TRBV9	.	TRBJ1-2	ASSQVGAYGYT
TRBV9	.	TRBJ1-1	ASNPGHLNTEAF
TRBV9	.	TRBJ1-2	ASSLSGASGLDYGYT
TRBV9	.	TRBJ1-1	ASSSSSGDTEAF
TRBV9	.	TRBJ1-2	ASSVAGSLSYGYT
TRBV9	TRBD2	TRBJ2-1	ASSAAGLAGGSYNEQF
TRBV9	.	TRBJ2-7	ASSPGYEQY
TRBV9	.	TRBJ2-5	ASSVGDGVWKETQY
TRBV9	TRBD1	TRBJ2-3	ASSTPTGVADTQY
TRBV9	.	TRBJ2-3	ASSKALGAESTDTQY
TRBV9	.	TRBJ2-7	ASSAPKRERSYEQY
TRBV9	TRBD2	TRBJ2-1	ASGGGAWNEQF
TRBV9	TRBD2	TRBJ2-1	ASSVAPPILAGGRNEQF
TRBV23-1	.	TRBJ2-1	ASRQPGRPEPNEQF
TRBV9	TRBD1	TRBJ1-1	ASSVEGTGSTEAF
TRBV9	.	TRBJ1-4	ASSVGGSEKLF
TRBV9	.	TRBJ1-1	ASSAVGANTEAF
TRBV9	.	TRBJ1-6	ASSAGRGLAGSPLH
TRBV9	TRBD1	TRBJ1-1	ASSVGPGGSVIPEAF
TRBV9	.	TRBJ2-2	ASSVGAQRGPTGELF
TRBV9	TRBD2	TRBJ2-7	ASSFGTSTEQY
TRBV9	.	TRBJ1-2	ASSGSGGLNYGYT
TRBV9	.	TRBJ2-3	ASSSRGLQGTDTQY
TRBV9	.	TRBJ2-3	ASSGKIELAQY
TRBV9	.	TRBJ1-5	ASSFSGGSNQPQH
TRBV9	TRBD2	TRBJ2-3	ASSSSGAGGSTDTQY
TRBV9	.	TRBJ2-3	ASSVATNTLGTDTQY
TRBV9	TRBD1	TRBJ2-5	ASSVEQGPSGETQY
TRBV9	.	TRBJ1-2	ASSVEGLYGYT
TRBV9	.	TRBJ2-5	ASSVEAGGETQY
TRBV9	TRBD1	TRBJ2-1	ASSVEADRAEQF
TRBV9	.	TRBJ1-1	ASSVEGNPTSEAF
TRBV9	.	TRBJ2-3	ASSVEVLTDTQY
TRBV9	.	TRBJ2-5	ASSVLGTGRETQY
TRBV9	.	TRBJ1-6	ASSKEGDSPLH
TRBV9	.	TRBJ2-5	ASSPGWAGQETQY
TRBV9	.	TRBJ2-1	ASSVLHGSTGGSYNEQF
TRBV9	.	TRBJ1-2	ASSVEVANAYGYT
TRBV9	.	TRBJ2-7	ASSSLAERGEQY
TRBV9	TRBD2	TRBJ2-7	ASSVGTSGFYEQY
TRBV9	TRBD2	TRBJ2-5	ASTPSGGAVETQY
TRBV9	.	TRBJ1-2	ASSVDPSSPYGYT
TRBV9	.	TRBJ2-1	ASSVAGGVIEQF
TRBV9	TRBD2	TRBJ2-1	ASSSSGGARNEQF
TRBV9	.	TRBJ2-1	ASTVTGSSYNEQF
TRBV24-1	.	TRBJ2-7	ATRRDSRRLYEQY
TRBV9	.	TRBJ1-1	ASSGHILNTEAF
TRBV9	TRBD2	TRBJ2-1	ASSVGVAGANEQF
TRBV9	.	TRBJ2-7	ASSASTGIHEQY
TRBV9	TRBD1	TRBJ2-5	ASSGQGAQLRETQY
TRBV9	TRBD2	TRBJ2-1	ASSFPMAGGRRSENEQF
TRBV9	.	TRBJ2-2	ASSPTGSIGELF